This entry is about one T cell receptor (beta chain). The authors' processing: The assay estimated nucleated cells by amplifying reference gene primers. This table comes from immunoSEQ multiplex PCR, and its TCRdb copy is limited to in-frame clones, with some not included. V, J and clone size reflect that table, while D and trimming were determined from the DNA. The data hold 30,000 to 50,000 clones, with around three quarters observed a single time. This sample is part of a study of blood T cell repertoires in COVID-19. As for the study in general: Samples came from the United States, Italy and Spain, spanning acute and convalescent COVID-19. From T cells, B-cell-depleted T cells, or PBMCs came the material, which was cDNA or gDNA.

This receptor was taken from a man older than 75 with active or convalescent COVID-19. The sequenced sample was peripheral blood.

In DNA, the CDR3 is TGTGCCAGCAGCTACTTCGGGGGTAGGACAGATACGCAGTATTTT. Protein product: CASSYFGGRTDTQYF. This chain links TRBV9 with TRBJ2-3; D is possibly TRBD2 (6 bases). Looked up from germline, CDR1 is SGDLS and CDR2 is YYNGEE. V lost 4 bases and J 3 bases, leaving 15 bases between the germline ends. The CDR3 totals 15 residues.